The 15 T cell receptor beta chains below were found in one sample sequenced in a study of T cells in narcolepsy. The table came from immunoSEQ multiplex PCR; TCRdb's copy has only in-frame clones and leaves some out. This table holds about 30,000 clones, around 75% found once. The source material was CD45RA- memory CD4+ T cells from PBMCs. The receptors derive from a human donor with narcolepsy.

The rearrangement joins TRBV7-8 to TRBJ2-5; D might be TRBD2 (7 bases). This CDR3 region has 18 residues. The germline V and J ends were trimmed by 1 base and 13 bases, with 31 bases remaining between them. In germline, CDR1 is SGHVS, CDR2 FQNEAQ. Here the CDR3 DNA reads TGTGCCAGCAGCTTAGGAGGGGGGGTTACCCGGGACACCGTTCCGAGGTACTTC. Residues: CASSLGGGVTRDTVPRYF.

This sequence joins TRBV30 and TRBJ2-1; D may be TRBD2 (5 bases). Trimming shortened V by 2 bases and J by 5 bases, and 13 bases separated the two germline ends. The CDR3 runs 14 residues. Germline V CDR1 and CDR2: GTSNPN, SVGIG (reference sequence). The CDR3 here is CAWSRGRADNEQFF. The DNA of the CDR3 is TGTGCCTGGAGTCGGGGTCGGGCGGACAATGAGCAGTTCTTC. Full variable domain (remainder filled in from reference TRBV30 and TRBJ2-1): SQTIHQWPATLVQPVGSPLSLECTVEGTSNPNLYWYRQAAGRGLQLLFYSVGIGQISSEVPQNLSASRPQDRQFILSSKKLLLSDSGFYLCAWSRGRADNEQFFGPGTRLTVL.

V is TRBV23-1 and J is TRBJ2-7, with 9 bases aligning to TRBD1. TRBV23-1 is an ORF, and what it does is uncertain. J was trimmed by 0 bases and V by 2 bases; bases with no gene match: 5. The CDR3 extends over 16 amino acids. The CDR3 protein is CASSQRTGDDSYEQYF. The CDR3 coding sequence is TGCGCCAGCAGTCAAAGGACAGGGGACGACTCCTACGAGCAGTACTTC.

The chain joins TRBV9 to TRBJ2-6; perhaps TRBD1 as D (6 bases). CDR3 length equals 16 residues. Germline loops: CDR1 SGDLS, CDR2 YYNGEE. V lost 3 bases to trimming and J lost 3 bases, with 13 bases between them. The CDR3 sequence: CASSAGQGRGANVLTF. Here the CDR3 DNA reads TGTGCCAGCAGCGCGGGTCAGGGGCGTGGGGCCAACGTCCTGACTTTC.

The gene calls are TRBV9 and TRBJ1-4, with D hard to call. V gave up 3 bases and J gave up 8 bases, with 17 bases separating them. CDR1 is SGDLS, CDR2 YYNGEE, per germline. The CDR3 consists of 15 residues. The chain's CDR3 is CASSASRSGAEKLFF. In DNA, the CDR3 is TGTGCCAGCAGCGCGTCCCGGTCAGGAGCCGAAAAACTGTTTTTT. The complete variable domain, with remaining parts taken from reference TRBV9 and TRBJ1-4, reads DSGVTQTPKHLITATGQRVTLRCSPRSGDLSVYWYQQSLDQGLQFLIQYYNGEERAKGNILERFSAQQFPDLHSELNLSSLELGDSALYFCASSASRSGAEKLFFGSGTQLSVL.

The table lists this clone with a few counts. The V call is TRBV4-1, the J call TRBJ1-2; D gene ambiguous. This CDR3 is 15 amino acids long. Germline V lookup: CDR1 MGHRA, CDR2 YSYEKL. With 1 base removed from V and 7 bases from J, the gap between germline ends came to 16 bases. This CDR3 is CASSQARLSSGGYTF. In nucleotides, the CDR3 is TGCGCCAGCAGCCAAGCTCGGCTTTCCTCGGGTGGCTACACCTTC.

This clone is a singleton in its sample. The CDR3 here is CASHREQETQYF. DNA of the CDR3: TGCGCCTCCCACAGGGAACAAGAGACCCAGTACTTC. The V gene is TRBV5-1, the J gene TRBJ2-5; D perhaps matches TRBD1 (6 bases). The CDR3 contains 12 residues. The V gene's germline CDR1 is SGHRS and CDR2 YFSETQ. Trimming pared 10 bases from V and 2 bases from J, leaving 12 bases between.

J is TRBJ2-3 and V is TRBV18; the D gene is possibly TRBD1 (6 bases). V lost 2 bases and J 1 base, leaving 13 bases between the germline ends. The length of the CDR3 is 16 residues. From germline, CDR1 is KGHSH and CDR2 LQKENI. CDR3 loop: CASSPETGFGTDTQYF. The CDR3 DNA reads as TGTGCCAGCTCACCAGAGACAGGATTCGGCACAGATACGCAGTATTTT.

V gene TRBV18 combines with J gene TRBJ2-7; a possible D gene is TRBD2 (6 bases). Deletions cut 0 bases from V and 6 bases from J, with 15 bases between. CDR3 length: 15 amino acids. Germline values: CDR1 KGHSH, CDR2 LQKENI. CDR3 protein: CASSPPWAEGGEQYF. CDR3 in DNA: TGTGCCAGCTCACCACCGTGGGCAGAGGGAGGCGAGCAGTACTTC.

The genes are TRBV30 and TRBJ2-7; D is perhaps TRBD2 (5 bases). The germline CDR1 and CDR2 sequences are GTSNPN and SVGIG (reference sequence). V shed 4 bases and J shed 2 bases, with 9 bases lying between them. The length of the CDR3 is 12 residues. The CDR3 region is CAWKQRTYEQYF. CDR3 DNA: TGTGCCTGGAAACAGCGGACCTACGAGCAGTACTTC.

CDR3 bases: TGTGCCAGCAGTACTAGCGGGAGGGCCGGCGGGGAGCTGTTTTTT. As protein: CASSTSGRAGGELFF. V gene TRBV28 combines with J gene TRBJ2-2; 13 bases match TRBD2. V trimming: 5 bases; J trimming: 7 bases; junction bases outside the gene matches: 4. Germline CDR1 and CDR2: MDHEN and SYDVKM. The CDR3 extends over 15 amino acids.

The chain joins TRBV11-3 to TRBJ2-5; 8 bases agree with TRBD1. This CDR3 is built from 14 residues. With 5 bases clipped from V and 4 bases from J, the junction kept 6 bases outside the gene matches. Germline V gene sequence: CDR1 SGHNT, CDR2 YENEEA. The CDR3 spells CASSRGQGGETQYF. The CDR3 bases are TGTGCCAGCAGCCGTGGACAGGGTGGAGAGACCCAGTACTTC. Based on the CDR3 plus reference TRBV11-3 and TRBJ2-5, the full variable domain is EAGVVQSPRYKIIEKKQPVAFWCNPISGHNTLYWYLQNLGQGPELLIRYENEEAVDDSQLPKDRFSAERLKGVDSTLKIQPAELGDSAVYLCASSRGQGGETQYFGPGTRLLVL.

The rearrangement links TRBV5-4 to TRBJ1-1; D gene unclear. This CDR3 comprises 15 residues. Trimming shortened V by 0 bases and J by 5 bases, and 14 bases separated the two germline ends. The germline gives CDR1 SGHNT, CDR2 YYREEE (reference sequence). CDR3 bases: TGTGCCAGCAGCTTGGTTGGCACAGTGGGAACTGAAGCTTTCTTT. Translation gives CASSLVGTVGTEAFF.

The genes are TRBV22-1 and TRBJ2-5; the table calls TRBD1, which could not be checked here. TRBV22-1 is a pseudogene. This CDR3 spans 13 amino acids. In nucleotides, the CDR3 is TGTCCTGGGAGCGCACGGCCTCAAGAGACCCAGTACTTC. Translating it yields CPGSARPQETQYF.

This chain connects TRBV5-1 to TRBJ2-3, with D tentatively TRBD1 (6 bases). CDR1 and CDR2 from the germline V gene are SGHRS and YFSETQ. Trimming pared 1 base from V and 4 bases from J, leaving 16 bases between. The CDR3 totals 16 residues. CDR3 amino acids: CASSLIPGVGADTQYF. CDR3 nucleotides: TGCGCCAGCAGCTTGATACCAGGGGTTGGGGCAGATACGCAGTATTTT.